This record concerns one T cell receptor (beta chain) sequence. The entry originates in a study of cytomegalovirus exposure and HLA in healthy donors. Primers included in the PCR were 60 Vbeta and 13 Jbeta primers. Sequencing was performed with immunoSEQ multiplex PCR; in TCRdb, only in-frame clones are kept and a portion is missing. The repertoire includes 150,000 to 200,000 clones, just under 80% of them detected once, and around 1.3% sits in the top ten. Germline V lookup: CDR1 SGDLS, CDR2 YYNGEE. Trimming took 1 base from V and 5 from J, leaving 15 bases between them. The CDR3 length is 15 residues.

This TCR came from a woman between 50 and 59 years old in good health and CMV-seronegative. The genes are TRBV9 and TRBJ2-5, with a possible D match to TRBD2 (7 bases). The sequenced sample consisted of PBMCs. As DNA, the CDR3 is TGTGCCAGCAGCGTACTGGGGGGGGCTGGGGAGACCCAGTACTTC. It yields the protein CASSVLGGAGETQYF.